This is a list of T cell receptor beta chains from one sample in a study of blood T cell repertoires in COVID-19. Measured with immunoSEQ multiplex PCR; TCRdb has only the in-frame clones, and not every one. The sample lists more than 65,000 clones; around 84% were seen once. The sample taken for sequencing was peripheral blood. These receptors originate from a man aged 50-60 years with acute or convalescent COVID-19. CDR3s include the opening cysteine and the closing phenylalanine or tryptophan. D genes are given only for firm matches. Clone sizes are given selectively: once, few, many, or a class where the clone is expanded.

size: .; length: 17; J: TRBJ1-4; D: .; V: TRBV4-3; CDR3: CASSQGHRTAVNEKLFF; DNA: TGCGCCAGCAGCCAAGGTCACAGGACGGCCGTAAATGAAAAACTGTTTTTT
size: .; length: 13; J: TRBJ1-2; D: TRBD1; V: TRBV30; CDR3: CAWRKQGNYGYTF; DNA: TGTGCCTGGAGAAAACAGGGGAACTATGGCTACACCTTC
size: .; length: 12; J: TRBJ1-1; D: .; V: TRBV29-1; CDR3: CSAQTGNTEAFF; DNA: TGCAGCGCCCAGACAGGGAACACTGAAGCTTTCTTT
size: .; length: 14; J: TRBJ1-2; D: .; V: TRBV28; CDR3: CASSSGGQNYGYTF; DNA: TGTGCCAGCAGTTCGGGGGGGCAGAACTATGGCTACACCTTC
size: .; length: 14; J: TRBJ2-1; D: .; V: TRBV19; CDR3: CASSRTAPHNEQFF; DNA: TGTGCCAGTAGTAGGACAGCCCCCCACAATGAGCAGTTCTTC
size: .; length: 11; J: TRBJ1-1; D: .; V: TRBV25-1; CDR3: CASWEGTEAFF; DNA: TGTGCCAGCTGGGAGGGCACTGAAGCTTTCTTT
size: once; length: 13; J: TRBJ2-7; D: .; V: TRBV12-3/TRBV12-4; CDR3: CASGGTVSYEQYF; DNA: TGTGCCAGCGGTGGTACGGTCTCCTACGAGCAGTACTTC
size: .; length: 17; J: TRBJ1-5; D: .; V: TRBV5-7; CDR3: CASSTPGSHYSNQPQHF; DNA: TGTGCCAGCAGCACCCCCGGGTCCCATTATAGCAATCAGCCCCAGCATTTT
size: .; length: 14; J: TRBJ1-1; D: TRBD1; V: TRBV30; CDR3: CAWRRGQLNTEAFF; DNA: TGTGCCTGGAGAAGGGGACAGCTAAACACTGAAGCTTTCTTT
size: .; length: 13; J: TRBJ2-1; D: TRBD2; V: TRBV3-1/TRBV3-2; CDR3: CASSQAGTSRAFF; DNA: TGTGCCAGCAGCCAAGCGGGGACTAGCCGGGCCTTCTTC
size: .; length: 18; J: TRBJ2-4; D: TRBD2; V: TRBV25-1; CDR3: CASSAETSGGGLKNIQYF; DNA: TGTGCCAGCAGTGCAGAAACTAGCGGGGGGGGACTTAAAAACATTCAGTACTTC
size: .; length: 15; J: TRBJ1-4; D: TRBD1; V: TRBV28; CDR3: CASSSPGQGDEKLFF; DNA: TGTGCCAGCAGTAGCCCGGGACAGGGGGATGAAAAACTGTTTTTT
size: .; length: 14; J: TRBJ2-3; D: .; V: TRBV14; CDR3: CASSLIAGTDTQYF; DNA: TGTGCCAGCAGCCTCATAGCGGGCACAGATACGCAGTATTTT
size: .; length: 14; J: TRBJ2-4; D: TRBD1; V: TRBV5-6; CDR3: CASSFTGGRNIQYF; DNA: TGTGCCAGCAGCTTTACAGGGGGTAGAAACATTCAGTACTTC
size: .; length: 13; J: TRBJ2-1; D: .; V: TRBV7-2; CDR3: CASSPRRQNEQFF; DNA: TGTGCCAGCAGCCCACGCCGACAAAATGAGCAGTTCTTC
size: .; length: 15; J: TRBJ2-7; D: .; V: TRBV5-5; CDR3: CASSLEGLPLYEQYF; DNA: TGTGCCAGCAGCTTGGAGGGGCTGCCCTTGTACGAGCAGTACTTC
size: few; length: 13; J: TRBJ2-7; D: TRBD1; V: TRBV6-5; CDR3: CASRTGEAYEQYF; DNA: TGTGCCAGCAGAACAGGGGAAGCCTACGAGCAGTACTTC
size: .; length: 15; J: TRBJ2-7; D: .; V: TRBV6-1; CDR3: CASSDVTTASYEQYF; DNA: TGTGCCAGCAGTGACGTCACGACAGCCTCCTACGAGCAGTACTTC
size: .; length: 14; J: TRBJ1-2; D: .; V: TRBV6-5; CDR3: CASSYFGVDYGYTF; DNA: TGTGCCAGCAGTTACTTCGGGGTGGACTATGGCTACACCTTC
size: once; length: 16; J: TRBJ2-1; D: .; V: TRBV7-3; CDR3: CASSSDPGGLGSEQFF; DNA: TGTGCCAGCAGCTCCGACCCGGGGGGCTTAGGGAGTGAGCAGTTCTTC
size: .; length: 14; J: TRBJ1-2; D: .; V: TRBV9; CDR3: CASSASDSPYGYTF; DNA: TGTGCCAGCAGCGCCTCCGACTCCCCCTATGGCTACACCTTC
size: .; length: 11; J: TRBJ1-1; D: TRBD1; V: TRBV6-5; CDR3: CASRTGGEAFF; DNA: TGTGCCAGCAGGACAGGGGGAGAAGCTTTCTTT
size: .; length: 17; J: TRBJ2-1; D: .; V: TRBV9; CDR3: CASSPRTGTISYNEQFF; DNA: TGTGCCAGCAGCCCGAGGACTGGAACTATCTCCTACAATGAGCAGTTCTTC
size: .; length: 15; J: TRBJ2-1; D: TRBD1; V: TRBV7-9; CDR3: CASSFNRGPGNEQFF; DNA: TGTGCCAGCAGCTTCAACAGGGGGCCCGGTAATGAGCAGTTCTTC
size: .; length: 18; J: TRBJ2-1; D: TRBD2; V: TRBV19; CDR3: CASSIGGRASQTHNEQFF; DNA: TGTGCCAGTAGTATAGGGGGGAGGGCCAGTCAGACTCACAATGAGCAGTTCTTC
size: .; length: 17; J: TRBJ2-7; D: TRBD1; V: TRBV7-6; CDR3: CASSLASGQGTSYEQYF; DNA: TGTGCCAGCAGCTTAGCGTCGGGACAGGGGACCTCCTACGAGCAGTACTTC
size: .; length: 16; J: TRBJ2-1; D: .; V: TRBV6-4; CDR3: CASSGGPGQNYNEQFF; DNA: TGTGCCAGCAGTGGGGGGCCTGGACAGAACTACAATGAGCAGTTCTTC
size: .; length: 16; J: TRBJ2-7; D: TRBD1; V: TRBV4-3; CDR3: CASSQGIGTGSYEQYF; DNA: TGCGCCAGCAGCCAAGGGATAGGGACAGGTTCCTACGAGCAGTACTTC
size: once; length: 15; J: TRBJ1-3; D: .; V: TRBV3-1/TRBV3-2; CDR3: CASSQPTGSGNTIYF; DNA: TGTGCCAGCAGCCAACCTACAGGGTCTGGAAACACCATATATTTT
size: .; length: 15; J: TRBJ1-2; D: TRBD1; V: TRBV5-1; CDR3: CASSLGQGAPPGYTF; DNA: TGCGCCAGCAGCTTGGGACAGGGGGCGCCTCCGGGCTACACCTTC
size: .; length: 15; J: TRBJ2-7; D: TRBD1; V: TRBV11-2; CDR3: CASSLERGQGYEQYF; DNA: TGTGCCAGCAGCTTAGAAAGGGGACAGGGTTACGAGCAGTACTTC
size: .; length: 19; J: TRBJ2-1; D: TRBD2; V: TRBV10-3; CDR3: CAIQIAVPSGVISYNEQFF; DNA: TGTGCCATCCAAATCGCCGTGCCTAGCGGGGTTATCTCCTACAATGAGCAGTTCTTC